What follows are 17 T cell receptor beta chains derived from one specimen sequenced in a study of blood T cell repertoires in COVID-19. Repertoires were generated with immunoSEQ multiplex PCR, while TCRdb's copy carries only in-frame clones and drops some. The table includes 55,000 to 85,000 clones, 81% detected once. Sequencing was done on a sample of peripheral blood. The source of these receptors is a woman in her sixties or seventies with acute or convalescent COVID-19.

This chain uses TRBV2 with TRBJ2-2; 7 nucleotides agree with TRBD1. This CDR3 comprises 14 residues. V was clipped by 4 bases and J by 5 bases; unmatched bases: 4. CDR1 and CDR2 from the germline V gene are SNHLY and FYNNEI. CDR3 in amino acids: CASSGGRGTGELFF. The CDR3 DNA reads TGTGCCAGCAGTGGGGGCAGGGGGACCGGGGAGCTGTTTTTT.

The chain couples TRBV4-1 to TRBJ2-7; 9 nucleotides align to TRBD1. The CDR3 length is 19 residues. The germline V gene encodes CDR1 MGHRA and CDR2 YSYEKL. Losses at the gene ends were 0 bases for V and 1 base for J; bases not matched to a gene: 13. This CDR3 is CASSQDPPHLGTGSYEQYF. CDR3 bases: TGCGCCAGCAGCCAAGATCCACCTCACCTCGGGACAGGGTCCTACGAGCAGTACTTC.

This clone turned up a few times. The rearrangement links TRBV3-1 (or the pseudogene TRBV3-2) to TRBJ1-4; 12 nucleotides agree with TRBD1. The CDR3 length is 18 residues. In germline, CDR1 is LGHDT, CDR2 YNNKEL (reference sequence). V dropped 4 bases and J dropped 3; count of bases not matched to a gene: 9. CDR3 DNA: TGTGCCAGCAGCCGGTACCGGGACAGGGGGCATTCTAATGAAAAACTGTTTTTT. Translated: CASSRYRDRGHSNEKLFF.

The CDR3 spells CASGQTSVRDTQYF. The CDR3 DNA sequence: TGTGCCAGCGGGCAAACTAGCGTTCGAGATACGCAGTATTTT. This rearrangement joins TRBV6-5 to TRBJ2-3; 7 nucleotides agree with TRBD2. The CDR3 loop spans 14 amino acids. Germline values: CDR1 MNHEY, CDR2 SVGAGI. The V segment lost 8 bases and the J segment 5 bases; nucleotides outside the gene matches: 10.

Only one count was recorded for this clone. The chain links TRBV21-1 to TRBJ1-2; the table's D call, TRBD1, was not checked against the DNA. TRBV21-1 has pseudogene status. This CDR3 spans 13 amino acids. CDR3 protein: CASSGQGYYGYTF. In DNA form, the CDR3 reads TGTGCCAGCAGCGGACAGGGGTACTATGGCTACACCTTC.

The chain recombines TRBV28 with TRBJ1-5; 8 nucleotides agree with TRBD1. CDR3 length: 14 amino acids. CDR1 MDHEN and CDR2 SYDVKM come from the germline V gene. V was clipped by 6 bases and J by 10 bases; unmatched bases: 11. This CDR3 reads CASSPGTGHIPQHF. The CDR3 DNA follows: TGTGCCAGCAGCCCCGGGACAGGCCACATTCCCCAGCATTTT. The variable domain in full, completed from reference TRBV28 and TRBJ1-5, reads DVKVTQSSRYLVKRTGEKVFLECVQDMDHENMFWYRQDPGLGLRLIYFSYDVKMKEKGDIPEGYSVSREKKERFSLILESASTNQTSMYLCASSPGTGHIPQHFGDGTRLSIL.

This clone was observed a single time. The gene calls are TRBV19 and TRBJ2-1; 7 nucleotides line up with TRBD1. With 5 bases clipped from V and 12 bases from J, the junction kept 10 bases outside the gene matches. The V gene's germline CDR1 is LNHDA and CDR2 SQIVND (reference sequence). The CDR3 spans 13 residues. The CDR3 sequence is CASSSGTAIGQFF. The CDR3 DNA sequence: TGTGCCAGTAGTTCGGGGACAGCGATCGGGCAGTTCTTC. The full variable domain, its missing parts supplied by reference TRBV19 and TRBJ2-1, is DGGITQSPKYLFRKEGQNVTLSCEQNLNHDAMYWYRQDPGQGLRLIYYSQIVNDFQKGDIAEGYSVSREKKESFPLTVTSAQKNPTAFYLCASSSGTAIGQFFGPGTRLTVL.

This rearrangement joins TRBV6-4 to TRBJ2-7; 7 bases fit TRBD1. The CDR3 sequence is 17 residues long. The germline V gene has CDR1 MRHNA and CDR2 SNTAGT. Trimming took 0 bases from V and 4 from J; bases not matched to a gene: 12. The CDR3 DNA is TGTGCCAGCAGTGACTCGGGCTTACCGGGGACAGTATACGAGCAGTACTTC. It codes for CASSDSGLPGTVYEQYF.

The chain links TRBV6-1 to TRBJ2-7, with D maybe TRBD1 (5 bases). The CDR3 totals 18 residues. Trimming took off 3 bases at V and 2 bases at J, with 23 bases between the two ends. In germline, CDR1 is MNHNS, CDR2 SASEGT. CDR3 nucleotides: TGTGCCAGCAGTGACCTTAGGGTTATGGACACCGCTGCCTACGAGCAGTACTTC. Its protein is CASSDLRVMDTAAYEQYF.

V usage is TRBV7-8 and J usage is TRBJ2-3; 8 bases line up with TRBD2. The CDR3 length is 14 residues. Losses at the gene ends were 3 bases for V and 4 bases for J; bases not matched to a gene: 3. The V gene's germline CDR1 is SGHVS and CDR2 FQNEAQ. CDR3 region: CASSFSGGSDTQYF. The CDR3 DNA follows: TGTGCCAGCAGCTTTTCGGGGGGGTCAGATACGCAGTATTTT. The whole variable domain, filled in from reference TRBV7-8 and TRBJ2-3, reads GAGVSQSPRYKVAKRGQDVALRCDPISGHVSLFWYQQALGQGPEFLTYFQNEAQLDKSGLPSDRFFAERPEGSVSTLKIQRTQQEDSAVYLCASSFSGGSDTQYFGPGTRLTVL.

This clone turned up a few times. This chain links TRBV20-1 with TRBJ1-2; the D gene is possibly TRBD1 (5 bases). CDR3 size: 11 residues. The V gene lost 4 bases and the J gene lost 6 bases, with 9 bases spanning the gap. Germline V gene lookup returns CDR1 DFQATT and CDR2 SNEGSKA (reference sequence). The CDR3 loop is CSATTGNGYTF. The CDR3 DNA is TGCAGTGCTACAACAGGAAATGGCTACACCTTC.

This clone appeared a few times. The chain carries TRBV3-1 (or the pseudogene TRBV3-2) and TRBJ1-5, with D hard to call. Trimming took off 5 bases at V and 3 bases at J, with 11 bases between the two ends. CDR1 LGHDT and CDR2 YNNKEL come from the germline V gene (reference sequence). This CDR3 has 14 residues. CDR3 DNA: TGTGCCAGCAGCTACGGAGGCCTCAATCAGCCCCAGCATTTT. Translated, it gives CASSYGGLNQPQHF.

V and J are TRBV6-1 and TRBJ2-3, with TRBD2 as a possible D gene (5 bases). The germline gives CDR1 MNHNS, CDR2 SASEGT. The CDR3 totals 16 residues. V was cut by 0 bases and J by 0 bases, with 10 bases left in between. The CDR3 region has the DNA TGTGCCAGCAGTGAAGCGCCGGGAACTAGCACAGATACGCAGTATTTT. Residues: CASSEAPGTSTDTQYF.

This chain joins TRBV6-5 and TRBJ2-1; 11 bases align to TRBD2. The length of the CDR3 is 15 residues. Trimming at V came to 6 bases and at J to 6 bases, leaving 7 bases not matched to a gene. CDR1 is MNHEY, CDR2 SVGAGI, per germline. CDR3 region: CASSSGLAGLNEQFF. CDR3 nucleotide sequence: TGTGCCAGCAGCTCAGGACTAGCGGGTCTCAATGAGCAGTTCTTC.

The rearrangement uses TRBV9 and TRBJ1-6, with TRBD1 as a possible D gene (5 bases). The germline gives CDR1 SGDLS, CDR2 YYNGEE. The CDR3 totals 16 residues. Trimming left V 3 bases short and J 9 bases short, with 19 bases between. For the CDR3, the DNA is TGTGCCAGCAGCGGAGGTGGAGGGGAGCAAATTTCACCCCTCCACTTT. This sequence encodes CASSGGGGEQISPLHF.

This rearrangement joins TRBV29-1 to TRBJ2-1; TRBD1 matches 10 bases. V gave up 4 bases and J gave up 10 bases; unmatched junction bases: 13. There are 15 residues in the CDR3. In germline, CDR1 is SQVTM, CDR2 ANQGSEA. The chain's CDR3 is CSVGGDRGRVDEQFF. CDR3 in DNA: TGCAGCGTTGGGGGCGACAGGGGGCGGGTAGACGAGCAGTTCTTC.

There are a few counts of this clone. This CDR3 reads CASTNFKGGTHANTGELFF. For the CDR3, the DNA is TGTGCCAGCACCAATTTTAAAGGCGGAACCCACGCGAACACCGGGGAGCTGTTTTTT. The chain recombines TRBV3-1 (or the pseudogene TRBV3-2) with TRBJ2-2; D remains unclear. CDR1 and CDR2 (germline): LGHDT, YNNKEL (reference sequence). Between the trimmed V and J ends, which lost 7 bases and 0 bases, there was a span of 24 bases. The length of the CDR3 is 19 residues.